One and the same sample provided the 26 T cell receptor beta chains below, sequenced in a study of blood T cell repertoires in COVID-19. Here immunoSEQ multiplex PCR was the method, and the copy in TCRdb shows in-frame clones only, minus some. This sample has over 200,000 clones, with 65% to 90% found just once. Material: peripheral blood. The source is a human donor in a cohort sampled during active COVID-19.

This chain links TRBV28 with TRBJ1-1; D uncertain. CDR1 MDHEN and CDR2 SYDVKM come from the germline V gene. There are 13 residues in the CDR3. V was cut by 5 bases and J by 8 bases, with 15 bases left in between. CDR3 in amino acids: CASSTRRGREAFF. CDR3 bases: TGTGCCAGCAGTACCCGTAGAGGAAGAGAAGCTTTCTTT.

The chain recombines TRBV28 with TRBJ2-2; TRBD2 is a possible D gene (5 bases). V was trimmed by 2 bases and J by 6 bases, leaving 13 bases between them. This CDR3 is 15 amino acids long. Germline V gives CDR1 MDHEN, CDR2 SYDVKM. CDR3 loop: CASSLLPGTAGELFF. Written as DNA, the CDR3 is TGTGCCAGCAGTTTACTGCCGGGAACCGCCGGGGAGCTGTTTTTT.

This chain links TRBV19 with TRBJ2-1, with 9 bases matching TRBD2. The CDR3 loop spans 15 amino acids. The J segment lost 8 bases and the V segment lost 5 bases, leaving 10 bases of the junction unmatched. Per the germline V gene, CDR1 is LNHDA and CDR2 is SQIVND (reference sequence). The DNA of the CDR3 is TGTGCCAGTAGTCTCATAGCGGGAGCTGGGGATGAGCAGTTCTTC. It is translated as CASSLIAGAGDEQFF.

V and J are TRBV21-1 and TRBJ2-7; no DNA check was done on the table's D call, TRBD1. TRBV21-1 is an annotated pseudogene. This CDR3 is 15 amino acids long. The CDR3 bases are TGTGCCAGCAGCAAAGAGGCCAGGAAACCTTACGAGCAGTACTTC. Encoded protein: CASSKEARKPYEQYF.

The chain employs TRBV27 and TRBJ2-7; TRBD2 aligns across 7 bases. Trimming cost V 7 bases and J 3 bases; bases outside gene matches: 9. The CDR3 runs 14 residues. Germline V gene data show CDR1 as MNHEY and CDR2 as SMNVEV (reference sequence). The CDR3 sequence is CASTSSPSGYEQYF. The CDR3 DNA reads TGTGCCAGCACCTCTTCCCCTAGCGGCTACGAGCAGTACTTC.

The chain combines TRBV10-3 with TRBJ2-1, with 9 bases aligning to TRBD2. This CDR3 comprises 15 residues. Germline V gives CDR1 ENHRY, CDR2 SYGVKD. Losses at the gene ends were 10 bases for V and 9 bases for J; bases not matched to a gene: 16. The CDR3 DNA follows: TGTGCCACCGTAAGGGCGGGAGCGGGGGGAGGTGAGCAGTTCTTC. Amino acids: CATVRAGAGGGEQFF.

V usage is TRBV28 and J usage is TRBJ2-7, with D perhaps TRBD1 (5 bases). The CDR3 has 15 amino acids. Deletions cut 6 bases from V and 2 bases from J, with 17 bases between. The V gene's germline CDR1 is MDHEN and CDR2 SYDVKM. The CDR3: CASSHTQGITYEQYF. For the CDR3, the DNA is TGTGCCAGCAGCCATACCCAGGGAATCACCTACGAGCAGTACTTC. Based on the CDR3 plus reference TRBV28 and TRBJ2-7, the full variable domain is DVKVTQSSRYLVKRTGEKVFLECVQDMDHENMFWYRQDPGLGLRLIYFSYDVKMKEKGDIPEGYSVSREKKERFSLILESASTNQTSMYLCASSHTQGITYEQYFGPGTRLTVT.

The chain joins TRBV19 to TRBJ1-5; maybe TRBD1 (5 bases). Trimming pared 4 bases from V and 7 bases from J, leaving 11 bases between. Germline-derived CDR1 and CDR2 are LNHDA and SQIVND (reference sequence). The CDR3 sequence is 13 residues long. CDR3 DNA sequence: TGTGCCAGTAGTACCAGGGTGCACCAGCCCCAGCATTTT. The encoded protein is CASSTRVHQPQHF.

The chain combines TRBV2 with TRBJ2-1; 9 bases map to TRBD1. CDR3 length: 15 amino acids. Germline V gene lookup returns CDR1 SNHLY and CDR2 FYNNEI. V lost 8 bases and J lost 9; bases outside the gene matches: 14. The CDR3 DNA reads as TGTGCCAGCTGGGACAGGGTCGATCGAAATGCTGAGCAGTTCTTC. Translating it yields CASWDRVDRNAEQFF. The full variable domain, completed using reference TRBV2 and TRBJ2-1, is EPEVTQTPSHQVTQMGQEVILRCVPISNHLYFYWYRQILGQKVEFLVSFYNNEISEKSEIFDDQFSVERPDGSNFTLKIRSTKLEDSAMYFCASWDRVDRNAEQFFGPGTRLTVL.

This rearrangement joins TRBV10-2 to TRBJ2-1; D might be TRBD1 (5 bases). Per germline, CDR1 WSHSY and CDR2 SAAADI. Trimming cost V 4 bases and J 0 bases, with 16 bases left between them. There are 17 residues in the CDR3. CDR3 sequence: CASSAPKGLSSYNEQFF. CDR3 coding DNA: TGCGCCAGCAGTGCCCCGAAGGGGTTGAGCTCCTACAATGAGCAGTTCTTC.

The V and J genes are TRBV5-1 and TRBJ2-2; 9 bases fit TRBD1. There are 15 residues in the CDR3. Germline CDR1 SGHRS, CDR2 YFSETQ. V was clipped by 4 bases and J by 6 bases; unmatched bases: 7. CDR3 in DNA: TGCGCCAGCAGCAGCGGACAGGGGACCCCCGGGGAGCTGTTTTTT. Its protein is CASSSGQGTPGELFF.

This clone has a single count. The chain carries TRBV7-2 and TRBJ1-5; 7 positions match TRBD1. Germline values: CDR1 SGHTA, CDR2 FQGNSA. This CDR3 is built from 14 residues. J was trimmed by 3 bases and V by 4 bases; bases with no gene match: 3. CDR3 region: CASSYRGDNQPQHF. The CDR3 DNA reads TGTGCCAGCAGCTACAGGGGCGACAATCAGCCCCAGCATTTT.

This chain links TRBV7-7 with TRBJ2-2; TRBD2 matches at 13 bases. The germline V gene has CDR1 SSHAT and CDR2 FNYEAQ (reference sequence). The CDR3 sequence is 15 residues long. The V gene end was trimmed by 5 bases and the J gene end by 6 bases; junction bases not matched to a gene: 3. In DNA, the CDR3 is TGTGCCAGCAGCCTACTAGCGGGAGGGCCCGGGGAGCTGTTTTTT. Encoded protein: CASSLLAGGPGELFF.

This chain links TRBV6-5 with TRBJ2-1; TRBD1 is a possible D gene (5 bases). This CDR3 region has 14 residues. Germline values: CDR1 MNHEY, CDR2 SVGAGI. V gave up 0 bases and J gave up 9 bases, with 12 bases separating them. The chain's CDR3 is CASSYSARVSEQFF. The CDR3 DNA follows: TGTGCCAGCAGTTACTCTGCCAGGGTGAGTGAGCAGTTCTTC.

The gene calls are TRBV6-2 or TRBV6-3 and TRBJ1-4; 8 bases align to TRBD1. The CDR3 runs 19 residues. Germline loops: CDR1 MNHEY, CDR2 SVGEGT. J gave up 0 bases and V 2 bases, and 11 bases lay outside the gene matches. CDR3: CASSYPRDRTYSTNEKLFF. The DNA of the CDR3 is TGTGCCAGCAGTTACCCCCGGGACAGGACATACTCAACTAATGAAAAACTGTTTTTT.

V gene TRBV7-7 combines with J gene TRBJ2-1, with 10 bases that match TRBD2. The J segment lost 4 bases and the V segment lost 5 bases, leaving 5 bases of the junction unmatched. Germline V CDR1 and CDR2: SSHAT, FNYEAQ (reference sequence). The CDR3 runs to 15 residues. CDR3 coding DNA: TGTGCCAGCAGCAAAGCGGGAGGGCAATACAATGAGCAGTTCTTC. It is translated as CASSKAGGQYNEQFF.

V usage is TRBV24-1 and J usage is TRBJ2-3, with 9 bases lining up with TRBD2. J gave up 2 bases and V 5 bases, and 4 bases lay outside the gene matches. The CDR3 has 15 residues. CDR1 and CDR2 from the germline V gene are KGHDR and SFDVKD. CDR3 bases: TGTGCCACCAGTGGCGGACTAGCGTTCACAGATACGCAGTATTTT. It specifies CATSGGLAFTDTQYF.

This chain joins TRBV7-2 and TRBJ2-5, with 10 bases fitting TRBD2. The CDR3 has 14 amino acids. CDR1 is SGHTA, CDR2 FQGNSA, per germline. J lost 12 bases, V lost 0 bases, and 7 bases had no gene match. DNA for the CDR3: TGTGCCAGCAGCTTAGCGTTCGGACTAGCGGCGGAGTACTTC. It yields the protein CASSLAFGLAAEYF.

The rearrangement joins TRBV28 to TRBJ2-5; a weak D match, TRBD1 (6 bases). The V end lost 5 bases, the J end lost 7 bases, and 8 bases lay between the germline ends. Germline CDR1 is MDHEN and CDR2 is SYDVKM. CDR3 length equals 11 residues. The chain's CDR3 is CASSPQGTQYF. DNA for the CDR3: TGTGCCAGCAGTCCACAGGGGACCCAGTACTTC.

CDR3: CASSPTSGTSYEQYF. CDR3 DNA: TGTGCCAGCAGTCCGACTAGCGGGACCTCCTACGAGCAGTACTTC. The chain combines TRBV6-5 with TRBJ2-7; 11 nucleotides match TRBD2. V trimming: 5 bases; J trimming: 0 bases; junction bases outside the gene matches: 3. Germline CDR1 is MNHEY and CDR2 is SVGAGI. The CDR3 extends over 15 amino acids.

The chain couples TRBV7-9 to TRBJ2-7; 8 nucleotides agree with TRBD2. The V segment lost 5 bases and the J segment 2 bases; nucleotides outside the gene matches: 8. The CDR3 spans 15 residues. Germline V CDR1 and CDR2: SEHNR, FQNEAQ (reference sequence). DNA for the CDR3: TGTGCCAGCAGCGGCCTAGCGGGCGGTACCTACGAGCAGTACTTC. Its translation is CASSGLAGGTYEQYF.

This chain uses TRBV18 with TRBJ2-3, with D perhaps matching TRBD2 (5 bases). Germline lookup yields CDR1 KGHSH and CDR2 LQKENI. The CDR3 sequence is 17 residues long. V was cut by 1 base and J by 1 base, with 15 bases left in between. In DNA, the CDR3 is TGTGCCAGCTCACCACGGCCAGGCGGACTGGGCACAGATACGCAGTATTTT. The encoded protein is CASSPRPGGLGTDTQYF.

The CDR3 region has the DNA TGTGCCAGCAGCCAAGAACCAACAGGGCGAAATCGAGGTCACACCTTC. Encoded protein: CASSQEPTGRNRGHTF. V usage is TRBV3-1 (or the pseudogene TRBV3-2) and J usage is TRBJ1-2, with D tentatively TRBD1 (6 bases). Trimming removed 0 bases from V and 12 bases from J, with 23 bases in between. This CDR3 comprises 16 residues. The germline CDR1 and CDR2 sequences are LGHDT and YNNKEL (reference sequence).

The CDR3 is CASKPGQGANQPQHF. CDR3 nucleotides: TGTGCCAGCAAACCGGGACAGGGGGCAAATCAGCCCCAGCATTTT. This sequence joins TRBV28 and TRBJ1-5; 12 bases match TRBD1. CDR3 length: 15 residues. Per the germline V gene, CDR1 is MDHEN and CDR2 is SYDVKM. Unmatched junction bases numbered 5, after V lost 7 bases and J lost 4 bases.

The V call is TRBV4-1, the J call TRBJ1-3; tentative D call: TRBD1 (5 bases). Trimming removed 0 bases from V and 0 bases from J, with 15 bases in between. Looked up from germline, CDR1 is MGHRA and CDR2 is YSYEKL. The CDR3 has 18 residues. In DNA, the CDR3 is TGCGCCAGCAGCCAAGATGGGGGAGGGCTGAGCTCTGGAAACACCATATATTTT. Translation: CASSQDGGGLSSGNTIYF.

V usage is TRBV7-3 and J usage is TRBJ1-2; possible D gene TRBD1, 5 bases. V was clipped by 5 bases and J by 3 bases, with 10 bases between them. The CDR3 has 13 amino acids. CDR1 is SGHTA, CDR2 FQGTGA, per germline. The CDR3 sequence: CASSPGGDYGYTF. CDR3 bases: TGTGCCAGCAGCCCCGGGGGGGACTATGGCTACACCTTC.